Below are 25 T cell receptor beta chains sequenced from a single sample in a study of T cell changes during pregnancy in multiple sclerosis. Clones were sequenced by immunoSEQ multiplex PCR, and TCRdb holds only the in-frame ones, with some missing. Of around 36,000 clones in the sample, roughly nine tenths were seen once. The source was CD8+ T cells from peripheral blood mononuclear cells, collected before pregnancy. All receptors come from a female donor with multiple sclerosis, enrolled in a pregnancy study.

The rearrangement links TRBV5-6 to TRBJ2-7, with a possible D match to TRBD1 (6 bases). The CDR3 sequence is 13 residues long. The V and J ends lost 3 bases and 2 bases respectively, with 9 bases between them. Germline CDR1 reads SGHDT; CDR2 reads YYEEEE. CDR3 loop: CASSWGTTYEQYF. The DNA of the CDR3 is TGTGCCAGCAGCTGGGGGACAACCTACGAGCAGTACTTC.

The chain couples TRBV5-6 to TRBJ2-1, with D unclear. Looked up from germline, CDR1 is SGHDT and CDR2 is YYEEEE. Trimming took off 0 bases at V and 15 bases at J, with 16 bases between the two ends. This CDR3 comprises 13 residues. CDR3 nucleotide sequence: TGTGCCAGCAGCTTGGGCATTATGGCTTCGGGGTTCTTC. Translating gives CASSLGIMASGFF.

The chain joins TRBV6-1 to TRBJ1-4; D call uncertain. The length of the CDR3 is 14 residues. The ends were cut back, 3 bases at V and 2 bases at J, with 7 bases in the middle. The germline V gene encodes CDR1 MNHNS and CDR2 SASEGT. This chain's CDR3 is CASSDEMTNEKLFF. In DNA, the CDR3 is TGTGCCAGCAGTGACGAGATGACTAATGAAAAACTGTTTTTT.

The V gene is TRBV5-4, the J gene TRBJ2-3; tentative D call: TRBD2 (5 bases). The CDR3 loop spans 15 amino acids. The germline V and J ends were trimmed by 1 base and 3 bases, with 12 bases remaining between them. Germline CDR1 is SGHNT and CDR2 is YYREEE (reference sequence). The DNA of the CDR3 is TGTGCCAGCAGCTTGATAGTGACGGGGACAGATACGCAGTATTTT. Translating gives CASSLIVTGTDTQYF.

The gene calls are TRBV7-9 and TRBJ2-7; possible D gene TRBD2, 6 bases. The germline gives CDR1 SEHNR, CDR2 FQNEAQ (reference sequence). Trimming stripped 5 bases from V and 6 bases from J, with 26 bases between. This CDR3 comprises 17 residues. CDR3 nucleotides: TGTGCCAGCAGCATAAACACGGGAGCCCCCAGTCGGTCCGAGCAGTACTTC. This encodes CASSINTGAPSRSEQYF. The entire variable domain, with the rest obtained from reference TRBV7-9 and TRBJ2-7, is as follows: DTGVSQNPRHKITKRGQNVTFRCDPISEHNRLYWYRQTLGQGPEFLTYFQNEAQLEKSRLLSDRFSAERPKGSFSTLEIQRTEQGDSAMYLCASSINTGAPSRSEQYFGPGTRLTVT.

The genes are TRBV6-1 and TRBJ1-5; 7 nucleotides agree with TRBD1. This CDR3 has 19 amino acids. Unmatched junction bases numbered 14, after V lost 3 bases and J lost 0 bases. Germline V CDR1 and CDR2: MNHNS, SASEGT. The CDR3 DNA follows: TGTGCCAGCAGTGATTTCATAAGGGGGCCCGAATATAGCAATCAGCCCCAGCATTTT. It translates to CASSDFIRGPEYSNQPQHF.

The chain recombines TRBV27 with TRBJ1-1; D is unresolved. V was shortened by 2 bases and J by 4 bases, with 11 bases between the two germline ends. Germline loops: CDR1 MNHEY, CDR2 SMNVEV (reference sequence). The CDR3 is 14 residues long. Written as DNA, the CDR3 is TGTGCCAGCAGTTTAATGGCGTCGGGCACTGAAGCTTTCTTT. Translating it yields CASSLMASGTEAFF.

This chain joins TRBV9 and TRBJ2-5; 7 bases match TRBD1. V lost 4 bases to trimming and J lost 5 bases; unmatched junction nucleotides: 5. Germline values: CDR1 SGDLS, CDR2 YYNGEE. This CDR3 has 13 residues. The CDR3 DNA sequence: TGTGCCAGCAGCACACAGGGGCCTGAGACCCAGTACTTC. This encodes CASSTQGPETQYF.

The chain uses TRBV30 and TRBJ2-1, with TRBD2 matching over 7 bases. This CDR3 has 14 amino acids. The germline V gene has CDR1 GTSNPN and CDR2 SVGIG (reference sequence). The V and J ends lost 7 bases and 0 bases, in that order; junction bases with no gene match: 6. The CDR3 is CASSLASSYNEQFF. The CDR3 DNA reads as TGTGCCTCGTCACTAGCGAGCTCCTACAATGAGCAGTTCTTC.

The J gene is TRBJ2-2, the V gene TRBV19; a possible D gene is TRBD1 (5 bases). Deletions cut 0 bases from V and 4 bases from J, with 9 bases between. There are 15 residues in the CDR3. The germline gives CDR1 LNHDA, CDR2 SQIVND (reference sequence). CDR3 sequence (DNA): TGTGCCAGTAGTATAGATCAGGGTAGCACCGGGGAGCTGTTTTTT. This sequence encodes CASSIDQGSTGELFF.

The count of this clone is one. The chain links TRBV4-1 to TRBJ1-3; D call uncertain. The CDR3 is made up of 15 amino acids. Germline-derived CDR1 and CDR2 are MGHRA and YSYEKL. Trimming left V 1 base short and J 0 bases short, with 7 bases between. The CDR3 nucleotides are TGCGCCAGCAGCCAAGGGCCCAGCTCTGGAAACACCATATATTTT. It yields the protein CASSQGPSSGNTIYF.

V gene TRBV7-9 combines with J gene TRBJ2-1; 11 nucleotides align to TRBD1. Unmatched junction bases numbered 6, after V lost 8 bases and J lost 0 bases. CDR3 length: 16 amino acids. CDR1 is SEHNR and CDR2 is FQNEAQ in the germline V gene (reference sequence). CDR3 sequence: CASGQGAVSSYNEQFF. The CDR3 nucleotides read TGTGCCAGCGGACAGGGGGCCGTTAGCTCCTACAATGAGCAGTTCTTC.

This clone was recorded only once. CDR3 sequence reads: CASSPSGRTYEQYF. DNA of the CDR3: TGTGCCAGCAGCCCCTCCGGGAGAACCTACGAGCAGTACTTC. The genes are TRBV9 and TRBJ2-7, with D perhaps matching TRBD2 (6 bases). This CDR3 is built from 14 residues. The germline V and J ends were trimmed by 4 bases and 2 bases, with 13 bases remaining between them. Germline assignment: CDR1 SGDLS and CDR2 YYNGEE.

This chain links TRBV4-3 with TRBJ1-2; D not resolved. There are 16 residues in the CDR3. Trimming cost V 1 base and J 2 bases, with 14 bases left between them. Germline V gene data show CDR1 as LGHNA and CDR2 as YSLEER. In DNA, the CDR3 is TGCGCCAGCAGCCAAGCTATGACACCTGCGAACTATGGCTACACCTTC. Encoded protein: CASSQAMTPANYGYTF.

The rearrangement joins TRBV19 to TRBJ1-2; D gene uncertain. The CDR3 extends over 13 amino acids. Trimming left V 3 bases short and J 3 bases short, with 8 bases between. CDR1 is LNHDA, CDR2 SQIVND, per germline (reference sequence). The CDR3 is CASSMSGYYGYTF. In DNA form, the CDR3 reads TGTGCCAGTAGTATGTCGGGGTACTATGGCTACACCTTC.

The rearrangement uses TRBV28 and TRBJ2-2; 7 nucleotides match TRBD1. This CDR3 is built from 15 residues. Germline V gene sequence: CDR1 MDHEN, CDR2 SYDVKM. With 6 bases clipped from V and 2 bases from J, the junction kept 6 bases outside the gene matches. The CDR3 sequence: CASSSTGENTGELFF. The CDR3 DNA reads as TGTGCCAGCAGCTCCACAGGGGAAAACACCGGGGAGCTGTTTTTT.

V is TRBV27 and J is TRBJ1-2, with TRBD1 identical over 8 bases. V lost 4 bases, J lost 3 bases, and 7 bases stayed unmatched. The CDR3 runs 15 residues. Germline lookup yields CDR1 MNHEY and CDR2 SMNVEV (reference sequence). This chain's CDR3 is CASSSGQGLDYGYTF. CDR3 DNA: TGTGCCAGCAGTTCCGGACAGGGTCTTGACTATGGCTACACCTTC.

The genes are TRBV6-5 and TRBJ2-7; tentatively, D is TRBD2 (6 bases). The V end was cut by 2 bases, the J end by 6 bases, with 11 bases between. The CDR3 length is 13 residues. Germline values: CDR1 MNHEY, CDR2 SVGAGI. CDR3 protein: CASSYTGGVEQYF. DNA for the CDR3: TGTGCCAGCAGTTACACTGGAGGGGTCGAGCAGTACTTC.

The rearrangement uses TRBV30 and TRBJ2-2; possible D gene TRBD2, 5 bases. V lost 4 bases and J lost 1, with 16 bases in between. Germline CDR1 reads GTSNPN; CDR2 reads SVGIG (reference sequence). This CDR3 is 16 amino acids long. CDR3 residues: CAWTSRGLMNTGELFF. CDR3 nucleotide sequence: TGTGCCTGGACTTCCCGGGGTCTGATGAACACCGGGGAGCTGTTTTTT.

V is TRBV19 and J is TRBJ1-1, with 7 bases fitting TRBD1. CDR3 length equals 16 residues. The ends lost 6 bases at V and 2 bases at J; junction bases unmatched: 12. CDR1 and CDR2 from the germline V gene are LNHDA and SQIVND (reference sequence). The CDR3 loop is CASSQKPGQLNTEAFF. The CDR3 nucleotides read TGTGCCAGTAGCCAGAAACCGGGACAGCTAAACACTGAAGCTTTCTTT.

CDR3: CGSSGNTIYF. CDR3 DNA sequence: TGTGGTAGCTCTGGAAACACCATATATTTT. The chain couples TRBV7-9 to TRBJ1-3; no clear D. Germline V gene data show CDR1 as SEHNR and CDR2 as FQNEAQ (reference sequence). The length of the CDR3 is 10 residues.

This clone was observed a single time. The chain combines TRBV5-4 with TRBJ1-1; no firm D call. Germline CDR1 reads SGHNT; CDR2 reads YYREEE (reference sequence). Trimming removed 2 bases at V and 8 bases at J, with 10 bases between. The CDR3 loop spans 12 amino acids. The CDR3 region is CASSLYTAEAFF. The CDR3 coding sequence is TGTGCCAGCAGCTTATATACAGCCGAAGCTTTCTTT.

CDR3 DNA sequence: TGCAGCGTCGAGACCGGGACACAATCCTACGAGCAGTACTTC. Its translation is CSVETGTQSYEQYF. The chain combines TRBV29-1 with TRBJ2-7, with a weak D call TRBD1 (6 bases). This CDR3 contains 14 residues. Germline CDR1 reads SQVTM; CDR2 reads ANQGSEA. Trimming pared 6 bases from V and 1 base from J, leaving 16 bases between.

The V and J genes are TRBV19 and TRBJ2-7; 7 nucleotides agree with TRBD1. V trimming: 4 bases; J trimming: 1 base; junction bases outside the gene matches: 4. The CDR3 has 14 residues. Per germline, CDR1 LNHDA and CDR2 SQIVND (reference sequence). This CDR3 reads CASSKGDRSYEQYF. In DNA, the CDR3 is TGTGCCAGTAGTAAAGGGGACAGATCCTACGAGCAGTACTTC. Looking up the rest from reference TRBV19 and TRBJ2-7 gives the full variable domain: DGGITQSPKYLFRKEGQNVTLSCEQNLNHDAMYWYRQDPGQGLRLIYYSQIVNDFQKGDIAEGYSVSREKKESFPLTVTSAQKNPTAFYLCASSKGDRSYEQYFGPGTRLTVT.

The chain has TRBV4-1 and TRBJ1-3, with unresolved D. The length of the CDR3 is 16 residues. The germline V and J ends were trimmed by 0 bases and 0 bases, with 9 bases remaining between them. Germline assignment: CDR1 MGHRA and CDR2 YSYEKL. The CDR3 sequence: CASSQDRSLSGNTIYF. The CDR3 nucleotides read TGCGCCAGCAGCCAAGATAGGAGCCTCTCTGGAAACACCATATATTTT.